Each of the 7 T cell receptor beta chains below was sequenced from the same sample in a study of cytomegalovirus exposure and HLA in healthy donors. Primers included in the PCR were 60 Vbeta and 13 Jbeta primers. Sequencing was performed with immunoSEQ multiplex PCR; in TCRdb, only in-frame clones are kept and a portion is missing. The data show more than 35,000 clones, approximately 70% seen once. Sequences were obtained from PBMCs. The receptors here all came from a man between 35 and 55 years old in good health and CMV-seronegative.

This clone was counted only a few times. This chain uses TRBV4-3 with TRBJ2-7; 8 nucleotides align to TRBD1. J lost 1 base, V lost 1 base, and 3 bases had no gene match. Germline lookup yields CDR1 LGHNA and CDR2 YSLEER. CDR3 length: 15 amino acids. CDR3 DNA: TGCGCCAGCAGCCAAGGTACAGGGGGTTCCTACGAGCAGTACTTC. As protein: CASSQGTGGSYEQYF.

The chain combines TRBV7-8 with TRBJ2-7; TRBD1 matches at 7 bases. This CDR3 contains 15 residues. The germline CDR1 and CDR2 sequences are SGHVS and FQNEAQ. The J segment lost 5 bases and the V segment lost 4 bases, leaving 11 bases of the junction unmatched. As DNA, the CDR3 is TGTGCCAGCAGCTCAGACAGGGTGCAATGGGACGAGCAGTACTTC. Amino acids: CASSSDRVQWDEQYF.

This CDR3 is CASSSPDRGAGNTIYF. CDR3 DNA sequence: TGTGCCAGCAGCTCCCCGGACAGGGGAGCTGGAAACACCATATATTTT. V gene TRBV7-2 combines with J gene TRBJ1-3, with 9 nucleotides matching TRBD1. With 4 bases clipped from V and 2 bases from J, the junction kept 6 bases outside the gene matches. Germline assignment: CDR1 SGHTA and CDR2 FQGNSA. This CDR3 is 16 amino acids long.

J is TRBJ2-5 and V is TRBV2; possible D gene TRBD1, 6 bases. V was shortened by 10 bases and J by 5 bases, with 14 bases between the two germline ends. CDR3 length: 12 residues. CDR1 SNHLY and CDR2 FYNNEI come from the germline V gene. The CDR3: CATGGGGETQYF. The CDR3 DNA follows: TGTGCCACCGGTGGGGGCGGGGAGACCCAGTACTTC.

This chain joins TRBV30 and TRBJ1-5; TRBD1 matches at 9 bases. V trimming: 1 base; J trimming: 0 bases; junction bases outside the gene matches: 4. The CDR3 contains 16 residues. Germline CDR1 reads GTSNPN; CDR2 reads SVGIG (reference sequence). The CDR3 sequence: CAWSGPTGGSNQPQHF. The CDR3 DNA reads TGTGCCTGGAGTGGACCGACAGGGGGTAGCAATCAGCCCCAGCATTTT. Drawing the rest from reference TRBV30 and TRBJ1-5, the complete variable domain is SQTIHQWPATLVQPVGSPLSLECTVEGTSNPNLYWYRQAAGRGLQLLFYSVGIGQISSEVPQNLSASRPQDRQFILSSKKLLLSDSGFYLCAWSGPTGGSNQPQHFGDGTRLSIL.

This clone was seen just once. This chain joins TRBV6-6 and TRBJ2-1, with 8 nucleotides matching TRBD2. Germline trimming cut 0 bases from V and 7 bases from J; bases unmatched to any gene: 2. Germline CDR1 MNHNY, CDR2 SVGAGI (reference sequence). The CDR3 has 14 amino acids. The CDR3 DNA is TGTGCCAGCAGTTACTCGGCGGGGGGAAATGAGCAGTTCTTC. It specifies CASSYSAGGNEQFF.

This clone was seen a few times. The chain uses TRBV19 and TRBJ2-3, with D possibly being TRBD2 (5 bases). The CDR3 is 13 amino acids. The germline V gene encodes CDR1 LNHDA and CDR2 SQIVND (reference sequence). Trimming removed 1 base at V and 9 bases at J, with 11 bases between. In nucleotides, the CDR3 is TGTGCCAGTAGTATAGCACCGGGGAAGACGCAGTATTTT. The encoded protein is CASSIAPGKTQYF.